The 17 T cell receptor beta chains below come from one sample, sequenced in a study of blood T cell repertoires in COVID-19. The table came from immunoSEQ multiplex PCR; TCRdb's copy has only in-frame clones and leaves some out. The sample lists 200,000 to 300,000 clones; 70% to 90% were seen once. The sample taken for sequencing was peripheral blood. Receptors were obtained from a man aged 50 to 60 with COVID-19, enrolled during active disease.

J is TRBJ1-2 and V is TRBV11-1; TRBD1 might be the D (5 bases). The V and J ends lost 1 base and 3 bases respectively, with 9 bases between them. The length of the CDR3 is 14 residues. The germline V gene has CDR1 SGHAT and CDR2 FQDESV (reference sequence). The CDR3 here is CASSLETEHYGYTF. For the CDR3, the DNA is TGTGCCAGCAGCTTAGAGACAGAGCACTATGGCTACACCTTC.

The chain couples TRBV30 to TRBJ1-6; D remains unclear. The V and J ends lost 2 bases and 5 bases respectively, with 10 bases between them. CDR3 length equals 14 residues. Germline CDR1 is GTSNPN and CDR2 is SVGIG (reference sequence). The CDR3 loop reads CAWSWRAHNSPLHF. The CDR3 DNA sequence: TGTGCCTGGAGTTGGAGGGCCCATAATTCACCCCTCCACTTT.

This clone was counted once. V usage is TRBV28 and J usage is TRBJ2-7, with D perhaps TRBD1 (6 bases). Deletions cut 5 bases from V and 5 bases from J, with 22 bases between. The CDR3 extends over 16 amino acids. Germline V lookup: CDR1 MDHEN, CDR2 SYDVKM. CDR3 loop: CASSPPRQGLGNEQYF. The CDR3 region has the DNA TGTGCCAGCAGTCCCCCCCGTCAGGGGCTTGGGAACGAGCAGTACTTC.

The rearrangement uses TRBV25-1 and TRBJ2-7, with TRBD1 as a possible D gene (8 bases). The germline CDR1 and CDR2 sequences are MGHDK and SYGVNS. Between the trimmed V and J ends, which lost 4 bases and 3 bases, there was a span of 13 bases. The CDR3 contains 14 residues. The CDR3 region is CASSGGGQDYEQYF. The CDR3 nucleotides read TGTGCCAGCAGTGGGGGGGGACAGGACTACGAGCAGTACTTC.

The chain joins TRBV7-9 to TRBJ2-7; D perhaps matches TRBD1 (6 bases). Germline CDR1 SEHNR, CDR2 FQNEAQ (reference sequence). The V end lost 5 bases, the J end lost 1 base, and 12 bases lay between the germline ends. This CDR3 has 14 residues. The CDR3, as DNA: TGTGCCAGCAGCGTAACAGGGATTTCCTACGAGCAGTACTTC. Residues: CASSVTGISYEQYF.

The V gene is TRBV7-3, the J gene TRBJ2-7; TRBD1 might be the D (6 bases). The ends were cut back, 1 base at V and 4 bases at J, with 8 bases in the middle. The CDR3 consists of 13 residues. Per the germline V gene, CDR1 is SGHTA and CDR2 is FQGTGA. CDR3 sequence reads: CASSLIGGYEQYF. In DNA, the CDR3 is TGTGCCAGCAGCTTAATAGGGGGATACGAGCAGTACTTC.

In its sample, this clone was seen a few times. The rearrangement uses TRBV18 and TRBJ2-1; 11 bases are shared with TRBD1. V trimming: 5 bases; J trimming: 3 bases; junction bases outside the gene matches: 3. CDR1 is KGHSH, CDR2 LQKENI, per germline. This CDR3 region has 15 residues. CDR3 loop: CASSWGQGGYNEQFF. The DNA for the CDR3 is TGTGCCAGCTCATGGGGACAGGGGGGCTACAATGAGCAGTTCTTC.

The rearrangement links TRBV30 to TRBJ1-6, with 9 bases aligning to TRBD1. From germline, CDR1 is GTSNPN and CDR2 SVGIG (reference sequence). CDR3 length equals 14 residues. Trimming at V came to 5 bases and at J to 11 bases, leaving 10 bases not matched to a gene. The CDR3 DNA sequence: TGTGCCTGGGGAATGACAGGGGGGACGGCACCCCTCCACTTT. Protein: CAWGMTGGTAPLHF.

The chain carries TRBV30 and TRBJ1-1, with D perhaps matching TRBD1 (6 bases). V was clipped by 2 bases and J by 4 bases, with 11 bases between them. Germline V CDR1 and CDR2: GTSNPN, SVGIG (reference sequence). The CDR3 has 13 residues. The CDR3 DNA is TGTGCCTGGAGTACAGGGTGGGCCACTGAAGCTTTCTTT. This encodes CAWSTGWATEAFF.

The rearrangement joins TRBV18 to TRBJ1-4; tentatively, D is TRBD1 (5 bases). Trimming stripped 3 bases from V and 7 bases from J, with 12 bases between. Germline values: CDR1 KGHSH, CDR2 LQKENI. The CDR3 consists of 14 residues. CDR3 region: CASSPTGASEKLFF. CDR3 sequence (DNA): TGTGCCAGCTCACCTACTGGGGCCTCTGAAAAACTGTTTTTT. Full variable domain (remainder filled in from reference TRBV18 and TRBJ1-4): NAGVMQNPRHLVRRRGQEARLRCSPMKGHSHVYWYRQLPEEGLKFMVYLQKENIIDESGMPKERFSAEFPKEGPSILRIQQVVRGDSAAYFCASSPTGASEKLFFGSGTQLSVL.

The rearrangement uses TRBV19 and TRBJ1-5, with TRBD1 identical over 12 bases. The CDR3 is 18 residues long. Germline V gene lookup returns CDR1 LNHDA and CDR2 SQIVND (reference sequence). Trimming cost V 4 bases and J 3 bases; bases outside gene matches: 10. The DNA for the CDR3 is TGTGCCAGTAGTAGTCTGGGGACAGGGGGCGACCCCAATCAGCCCCAGCATTTT. Translating gives CASSSLGTGGDPNQPQHF.

The chain links TRBV5-1 to TRBJ2-7, with 11 bases identical to TRBD1. This CDR3 region has 14 residues. V was pared by 5 bases and J by 3 bases, with 4 bases of the junction left unmatched. The germline CDR1 and CDR2 sequences are SGHRS and YFSETQ. CDR3 region: CASRAGTGGYEQYF. For the CDR3, the DNA is TGCGCCAGCAGAGCCGGGACAGGGGGCTACGAGCAGTACTTC.

The CDR3 DNA is TGTGCCAGCAGCTCTCGACAGGGGAAGGAGCTGTTTTTT. As protein: CASSSRQGKELFF. The rearrangement joins TRBV5-6 to TRBJ2-2, with TRBD1 matching over 8 bases. CDR1 SGHDT and CDR2 YYEEEE come from the germline V gene. V lost 3 bases, J lost 10 bases, and 5 bases stayed unmatched. The CDR3 has 13 residues.

This sequence joins TRBV3-1 (or the pseudogene TRBV3-2) and TRBJ2-1; 8 nucleotides line up with TRBD1. V trimming: 0 bases; J trimming: 8 bases; junction bases outside the gene matches: 9. The germline V gene encodes CDR1 LGHDT and CDR2 YNNKEL (reference sequence). The CDR3 sequence is 16 residues long. In DNA, the CDR3 is TGTGCCAGCAGCCAAGACCTAGGACAGGGTAAGGATGAGCAGTTCTTC. This gives the protein CASSQDLGQGKDEQFF.

The CDR3 is CASSEDFAGTENTEAFF. In DNA, the CDR3 is TGTGCCAGCAGTGAAGACTTTGCAGGGACAGAGAACACTGAAGCTTTCTTT. V and J are TRBV2 and TRBJ1-1; 7 bases match TRBD1. This CDR3 is built from 17 residues. CDR1 and CDR2 from the germline V gene are SNHLY and FYNNEI. The junction had 9 bases not matched to a gene; V was cut back by 1 base and J by 1 base.

In DNA form, the CDR3 reads TGCAGCGTAGAAAGGGGGGGTGAGGGCGAGCAGTACTTC. Its translation is CSVERGGEGEQYF. This chain links TRBV29-1 with TRBJ2-7; maybe TRBD2 (7 bases). There are 13 residues in the CDR3. The germline gives CDR1 SQVTM, CDR2 ANQGSEA. Deletions cut 6 bases from V and 6 bases from J, with 18 bases between.

J is TRBJ1-1 and V is TRBV3-1 (or the pseudogene TRBV3-2), with a tentative D call TRBD1 (5 bases). The CDR3 is 15 amino acids. Germline V lookup: CDR1 LGHDT, CDR2 YNNKEL (reference sequence). V was clipped by 5 bases and J by 0 bases, with 13 bases between them. CDR3 in amino acids: CASSIRQTMNTEAFF. CDR3 DNA sequence: TGTGCCAGCAGCATCCGACAGACCATGAACACTGAAGCTTTCTTT.